The TCR beta chain under discussion was sequenced for a study of blood T cell repertoires in COVID-19. Study-wide context: Acute-phase and convalescent COVID-19 samples originated in the United States, Italy and Spain.

This CDR3 is 15 amino acids long. Trimming removed 2 bases at V and 2 bases at J, with 11 bases between. Germline loops: CDR1 MNHNY, CDR2 SVGAGI (reference sequence). Authors' methods: Reference gene primers were amplified, and this amplification served to estimate nucleated cell counts. Using immunoSEQ multiplex PCR, the repertoire was profiled, and TCRdb retains in-frame clones only, with some absent. The DNA was the basis for D and trimming; V, J and clone size are from that table. The repertoire holds around 260,000 clones, with around 85% as singletons. Sample: peripheral blood. The chain joins TRBV6-6 to TRBJ2-3; D perhaps matches TRBD2 (5 bases). This TCR was recovered from a human donor with COVID-19, enrolled during active disease. The donor label of this sample is uncertain. Here the CDR3 DNA reads TGTGCCAGCAGTTACGCCGGACTTCACACAGATACGCAGTATTTT. Protein sequence: CASSYAGLHTDTQYF.